The entry below describes one T cell receptor (beta chain). Its antigen remains unknown. The sample belongs to a study of cytomegalovirus exposure and HLA in healthy donors. The overall study: There were under 130 million unique TCR beta sequences, drawn from roughly 200 million T cells, in an earlier analysis. Findings of the study overall: As was reported, the HLA-A and HLA-B alleles of most subjects were accurately predicted from TCR beta sequences. In a later analysis, TCR beta V- and J-gene trimming showed a link to a missense DCLRE1C variant.

The CDR3 has 14 residues. Trimming shortened V by 0 bases and J by 5 bases, and 10 bases separated the two germline ends. The germline gives CDR1 WSHSY, CDR2 SAAADI. The study ran its PCR with 60 Vbeta and 13 Jbeta primers. The method was immunoSEQ multiplex PCR; TCRdb's version includes in-frame clones alone and lacks a portion of them. The profile shows 90,000 to 140,000 clones, roughly 15% of them singletons. This chain joins TRBV10-2 and TRBJ1-1; no reliable D call. The sequenced material came from PBMCs. The clonotype was recovered from a female donor in good health and CMV-seronegative. CDR3 amino acids: CASSESGRETEAFF. DNA for the CDR3: TGCGCCAGCAGTGAGTCCGGGCGGGAAACTGAAGCTTTCTTT.